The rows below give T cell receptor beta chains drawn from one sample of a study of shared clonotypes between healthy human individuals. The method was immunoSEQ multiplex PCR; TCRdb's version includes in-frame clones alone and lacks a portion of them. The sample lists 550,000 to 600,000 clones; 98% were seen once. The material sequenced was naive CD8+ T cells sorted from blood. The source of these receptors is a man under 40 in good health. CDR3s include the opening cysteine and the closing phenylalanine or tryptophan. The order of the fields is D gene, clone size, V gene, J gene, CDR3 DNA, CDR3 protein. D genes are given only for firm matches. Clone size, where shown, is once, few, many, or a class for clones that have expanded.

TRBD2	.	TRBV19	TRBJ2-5	TGTGCCAGTAGTATTCAGGTAGCGGGATTCCAAGAGACCCAGTACTTC	CASSIQVAGFQETQYF
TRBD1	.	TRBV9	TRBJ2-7	TGTGCCAGCAGCCAAGGACAGGGGGCCTACGAGCAGTACTTC	CASSQGQGAYEQYF
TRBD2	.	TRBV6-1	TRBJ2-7	TGTGCCAGCAGTGAAGACGAAGGACTAGCCTACGAGCAGTACTTC	CASSEDEGLAYEQYF
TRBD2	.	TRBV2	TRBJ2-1	TGTGCCACCGTAACTAGCGGGAGGGTTCAGGGTGAGCAGTTCTTC	CATVTSGRVQGEQFF
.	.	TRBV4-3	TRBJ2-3	TGCGCCAGCAGCCAAGTCCAGACTAGCACAGATACGCAGTATTTT	CASSQVQTSTDTQYF
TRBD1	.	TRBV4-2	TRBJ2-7	TGTGCCAGCAGCCAAGAGGGACAGATAACCTACGAGCAGTACTTC	CASSQEGQITYEQYF
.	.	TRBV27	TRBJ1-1	TGTGCCAGCAGTAGGACTGAGAACACTGAAGCTTTCTTT	CASSRTENTEAFF
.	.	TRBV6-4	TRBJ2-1	TGTGCCAGCAGTGACGCCCCTCGCTTGGGCAATGAGCAGTTCTTC	CASSDAPRLGNEQFF
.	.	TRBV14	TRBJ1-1	TGTGCCAGCAGCCAAGACCCTGGGGGGGCTGAAGCTTTCTTT	CASSQDPGGAEAFF
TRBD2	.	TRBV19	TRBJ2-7	TGTGCCAGTAGTGATCTAGCGGGCTACGAGCAGTACTTC	CASSDLAGYEQYF
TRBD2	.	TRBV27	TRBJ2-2	TGTGCCAGCAGTTCCCGTTTAGCGGGAGGCGGGGAGCTGTTTTTT	CASSSRLAGGGELFF
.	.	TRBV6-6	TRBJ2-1	TGTGCCAGCACCGGCGGGAAGGTAAATGAGCAGTTCTTC	CASTGGKVNEQFF
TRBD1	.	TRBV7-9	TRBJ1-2	TGTGCCAGCAGCCAGAGCACAGGGGTGACGAGTCGCGGCTACACCTTC	CASSQSTGVTSRGYTF
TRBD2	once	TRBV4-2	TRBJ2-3	TGTGCCAGCAGCCAACGACTCCGGGACTACGGCACAGATACGCAGTATTTT	CASSQRLRDYGTDTQYF
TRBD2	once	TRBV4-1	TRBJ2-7	TGCGCCAGCAGCCTTAGCGGGATGGACGAGCAGTACTTC	CASSLSGMDEQYF
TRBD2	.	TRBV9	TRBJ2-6	TGTGCCAGCAGCCCCCGACTAGCGGAACAGTCTGGGGCCAACGTCCTGACTTTC	CASSPRLAEQSGANVLTF
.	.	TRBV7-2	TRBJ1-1	TGTGCCAGCAGCTTTTCTCCAAACCCGGAGGCTTTCTTT	CASSFSPNPEAFF
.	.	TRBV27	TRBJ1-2	TGTGCCAGCAGTTCCGAAGGGACCCTCTATGGCTACACCTTC	CASSSEGTLYGYTF
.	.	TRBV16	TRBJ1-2	TGTGCCAGCAGTCCAGCCGGGGATGGCTACACCTTC	CASSPAGDGYTF
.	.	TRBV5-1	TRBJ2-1	TGCGCCAGCAGCCAGGGTTTAGGGTTGAATGAGCAGTTCTTC	CASSQGLGLNEQFF
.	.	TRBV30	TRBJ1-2	TGTGCCTGGAGTGTACCTGAGACAGATCCAACTAACTATGGCTACACCTTC	CAWSVPETDPTNYGYTF
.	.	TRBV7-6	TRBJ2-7	TGTGCCAGCAGCTTAGAGGCAGGACTAACCTACGAGCAGTACTTC	CASSLEAGLTYEQYF
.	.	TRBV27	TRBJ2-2	TGTGCCAGCAGTTTAAGGGGGGACCCACGGACCGGGGAGCTGTTTTTT	CASSLRGDPRTGELFF
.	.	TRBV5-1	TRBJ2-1	TGCGCCAGCAGCGCCCTCGACTCCTACAATGAGCAGTTCTTC	CASSALDSYNEQFF
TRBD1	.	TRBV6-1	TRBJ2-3	TGTGCCAGCAGAGGACAGGGGGATACGCAGTATTTT	CASRGQGDTQYF
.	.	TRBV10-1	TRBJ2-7	TGCGCCAGCAGTAGGGACTCCCCATGGTCGGACGAGCAGTACTTC	CASSRDSPWSDEQYF
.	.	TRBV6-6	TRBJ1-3	TGTGCCAGCAGCCGAACAGGGTTCGGAAACACCATATATTTT	CASSRTGFGNTIYF
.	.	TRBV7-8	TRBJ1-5	TGTGCCAGTTCCGCAAGGGGATCGCAGCAGCCCCAGCATTTT	CASSARGSQQPQHF
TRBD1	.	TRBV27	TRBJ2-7	TGTGCCAGCGCCGGGACAGGGAGCTCCTACGAGCAGTACTTC	CASAGTGSSYEQYF
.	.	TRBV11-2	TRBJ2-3	TGTGCCAGCAGCTTAAGGGTTAGGTTCACAGATACGCAGTATTTT	CASSLRVRFTDTQYF
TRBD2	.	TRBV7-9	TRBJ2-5	TGTGCCAGCAGCTCGATAGCGGGCCGCGAGGAGACCCAGTACTTC	CASSSIAGREETQYF
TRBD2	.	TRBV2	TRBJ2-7	TGTGCCAGCAGAGGGACTAGCGCTTATAATGGTGCCGAGCAGTACTTC	CASRGTSAYNGAEQYF
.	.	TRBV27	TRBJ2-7	TGTGCCAGCAGTTATCGGAGGTATGGGGTCGAGCAGTACTTC	CASSYRRYGVEQYF
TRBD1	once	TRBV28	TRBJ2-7	TGTGCCAGCAGTTACTGGGACAGGTGGGCTTACTACGAGCAGTACTTC	CASSYWDRWAYYEQYF
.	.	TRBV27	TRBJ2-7	TGTGCCAGCAGTTTAGGTGGACTTTCCTACGAGCAGTACTTC	CASSLGGLSYEQYF
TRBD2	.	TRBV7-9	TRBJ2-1	TGTGCCAGCAGCTTAAGCGGGAGAGACTACAATGAGCAGTTCTTC	CASSLSGRDYNEQFF
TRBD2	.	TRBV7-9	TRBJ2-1	TGTGCCAGCACAAGAAGCGGGAGCTCCTACAATGAGCAGTTCTTC	CASTRSGSSYNEQFF
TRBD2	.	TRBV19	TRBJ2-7	TGTGCCAGTGCTAGCGCGGGAGGGCCTTACGAGCAGTACTTC	CASASAGGPYEQYF
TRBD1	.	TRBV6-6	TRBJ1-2	TGTGCCAGCAGTAAGACCCGGGACAGAAACTATGGCTACACCTTC	CASSKTRDRNYGYTF
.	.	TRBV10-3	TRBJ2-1	TGTGCCATCTCAGGGGCCAGTTTCCAGGTTAATGAGCAGTTCTTC	CAISGASFQVNEQFF
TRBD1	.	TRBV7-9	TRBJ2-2	TGTGCCAGCAGCTGGACAGGCTATCAAGCCGGGGAGCTGTTTTTT	CASSWTGYQAGELFF
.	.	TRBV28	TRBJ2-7	TGTGCCAGCAGTTTGCTCAGCATTTCCTACGAGCAGTACTTC	CASSLLSISYEQYF
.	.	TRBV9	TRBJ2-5	TGTGCCAGCAGCGTAGGTCCCCAAGAGACCCAGTACTTC	CASSVGPQETQYF
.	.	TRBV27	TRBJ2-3	TGTGCCAGCAGCTCGCGGCGGGTAGGGACAGATACGCAGTATTTT	CASSSRRVGTDTQYF
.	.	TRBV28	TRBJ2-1	TGTGCCAGCAGTTTATCTGGCGGGCCACTGAGCTCCTACAATGAGCAGTTCTTC	CASSLSGGPLSSYNEQFF
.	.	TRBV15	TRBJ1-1	TGTGCCACCAGCACTAGAGGGAACACTGAAGCTTTCTTT	CATSTRGNTEAFF
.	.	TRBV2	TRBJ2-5	TGTGCCAGCATAATTACCTGGACAGTAGCGGAGTTACAAGAGACCCAGTACTTC	CASIITWTVAELQETQYF
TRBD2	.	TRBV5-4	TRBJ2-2	TGTGCCGAAGCGGGGGGCGAGGAGCTGTTTTTT	CAEAGGEELFF
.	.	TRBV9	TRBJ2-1	TGTGCCAGCAGCGTAGAGGATGGTTCATATGAGCAGTTCTTC	CASSVEDGSYEQFF
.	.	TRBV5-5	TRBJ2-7	TGTGCCAGCAGCCTAACGGGGGGGACAGGCTACGAGCAGTACTTC	CASSLTGGTGYEQYF
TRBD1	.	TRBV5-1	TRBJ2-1	TGCGCCAGCAGCTTGGGACAGGGTGCCAATGAGCAGTTCTTC	CASSLGQGANEQFF